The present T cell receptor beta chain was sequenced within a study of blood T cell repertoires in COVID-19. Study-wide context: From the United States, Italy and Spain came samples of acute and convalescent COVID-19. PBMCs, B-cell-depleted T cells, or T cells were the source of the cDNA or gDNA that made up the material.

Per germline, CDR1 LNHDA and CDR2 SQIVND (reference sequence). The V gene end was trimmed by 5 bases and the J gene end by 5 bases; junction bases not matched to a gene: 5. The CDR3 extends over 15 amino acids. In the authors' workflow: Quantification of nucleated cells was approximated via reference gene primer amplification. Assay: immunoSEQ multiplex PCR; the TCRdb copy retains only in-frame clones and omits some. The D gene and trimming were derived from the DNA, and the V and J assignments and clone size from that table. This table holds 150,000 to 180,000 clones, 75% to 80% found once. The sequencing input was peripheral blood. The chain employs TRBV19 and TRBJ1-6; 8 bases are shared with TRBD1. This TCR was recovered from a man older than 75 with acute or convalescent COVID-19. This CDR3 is CASSAGQVNNSPLHF. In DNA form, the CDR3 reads TGTGCCAGTAGTGCGGGACAGGTGAATAATTCACCCCTCCACTTT.